This T cell receptor beta chain derives from a study of T-cell reconstitution after alpha-beta-depleted transplantation in children. Findings and caveats of the study: About two months after transplant, alpha-beta T cells reportedly came from several hundred expanded graft clones. By one year post-transplant, T-cell counts and diversity largely arose from T cells that were newly produced.

Molecular barcoding with unique molecular identifiers was used for the TCRbeta library. From the PCR reads, TCRdb called clonotypes with MiXCR, one entry per CDR3 protein. The sample lists some 600,000 distinct CDR3 sequences, approximately 13% occurring once. V lost 6 bases and J lost 0; bases outside the gene matches: 10. Germline V CDR1 and CDR2: SQVTM, ANQGSEA. The CDR3 has 16 amino acids. This clonotype was recorded a few times. The target antigen is unknown. The V and J genes are TRBV29-1 and TRBJ2-3; 9 bases line up with TRBD2. The sample consisted of PBMCs, mostly from graft donor cells, taken 360 days after TCRalphabeta/CD19-depleted stem cell transplant. The sequence was collected from a male patient aged 10 to 17 who had a stem cell transplant for acute myeloid leukemia, so the T cells may come from the graft donor. CDR3 DNA sequence: TGCAGCGTATACCAGCCGGGACTAGCTAGCACAGATACGCAGTATTTT. Translating gives CSVYQPGLASTDTQYF.